This is a list of T cell receptor beta chains from one sample in a study of T cells expressing NK-cell markers. TCRdb derives one entry per CDR3 protein from the 5' RACE reads, leaving out DNA. In all, the sample yields hundreds of thousands of distinct CDR3 sequences. Sequenced sample: blood T cells: a sorted CD56 or NKG2C T cell subset, CD4+ or CD8+ T cells, or bulk PBMC T cells (not recorded which). The receptors shown here come from a man in his late teens or twenties in good health. Both conserved end residues are part of each CDR3.

CDR3aa	v_gene	j_gene
CASSFQSGKNIQYF	TRBV5-5	TRBJ2-4
CSARTTSGPLYEQYF	TRBV20-1	TRBJ2-7
CASSFEALYNEQFF	TRBV5-1	TRBJ2-1
CASSLLAGSQETQYF	TRBV12-3/TRBV12-4	TRBJ2-5
CAIAPPGYEQYF	TRBV10-3	TRBJ2-7
CASSPQKVGAGNTIYF	TRBV25-1	TRBJ1-3
CASSQEGREGLGQFF	TRBV14	TRBJ2-1
CASSYSGHPLGGGGYTF	TRBV6-5	TRBJ1-2
CSAGQWGAEAFF	TRBV20-1	TRBJ1-1
CSVERRLRSEAFF	TRBV29-1	TRBJ1-1
CASFPTGGFEAFF	TRBV12-3/TRBV12-4	TRBJ1-1
CASNPTGQGAEAFF	TRBV12-3/TRBV12-4	TRBJ1-1
CASSLFPGPKSNEQFF	TRBV27	TRBJ2-1
CASSQDGVGGASADTQYF	TRBV4-1	TRBJ2-3
CASTRGQGVTLNEKLFF	TRBV12-3/TRBV12-4	TRBJ1-4
CAWSSMTGDYGYTF	TRBV30	TRBJ1-2
CSAPGQSNEQFF	TRBV20-1	TRBJ2-1